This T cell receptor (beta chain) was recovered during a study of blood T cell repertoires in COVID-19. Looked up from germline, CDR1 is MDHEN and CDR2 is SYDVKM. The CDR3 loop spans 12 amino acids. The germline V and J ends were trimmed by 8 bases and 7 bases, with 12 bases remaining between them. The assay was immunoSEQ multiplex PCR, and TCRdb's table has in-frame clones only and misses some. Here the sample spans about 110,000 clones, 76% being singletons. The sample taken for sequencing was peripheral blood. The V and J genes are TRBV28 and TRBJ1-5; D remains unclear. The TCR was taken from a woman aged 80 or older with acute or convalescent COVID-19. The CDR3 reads CASGLPGQPQHF. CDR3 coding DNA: TGTGCCAGCGGCCTCCCAGGCCAGCCCCAGCATTTT. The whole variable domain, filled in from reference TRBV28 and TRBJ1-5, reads DVKVTQSSRYLVKRTGEKVFLECVQDMDHENMFWYRQDPGLGLRLIYFSYDVKMKEKGDIPEGYSVSREKKERFSLILESASTNQTSMYLCASGLPGQPQHFGDGTRLSIL.